Ten or more counts support the clone carrying this T cell receptor (beta chain). Its antigen is still unknown. This sample was included in a study of CD8 T cells in ankylosing spondylitis. Study outcomes and limitations: A TCR beta motif of under ten highly homologous variants appeared characteristic of ankylosing spondylitis blood.

It was by quantitative 5'-RACE with molecular barcodes that TCR beta libraries were made. TCRdb re-derived calls from the 5' RACE reads in MiXCR, one entry per CDR3 protein. This sample yields 90,000 to 100,000 distinct CDR3 sequences, of which roughly 8.3% are seen a single time; 9.5% to 10% belongs to the top ten. The sample was blood, either unsorted or a sorted T cell fraction (not recorded which). The sequence derives from a male donor with ankylosing spondylitis or in good health (not recorded which).

The DNA of the CDR3 is TGTGCCAGCAAAGATAGCGGGAGTATAAACGAGCAGTACTTC. As protein: CASKDSGSINEQYF. The J gene is TRBJ2-7, the V gene TRBV28; 9 bases are shared with TRBD2. Trimming cost V 7 bases and J 5 bases; bases outside gene matches: 9. The V gene's germline CDR1 is MDHEN and CDR2 SYDVKM. CDR3 length equals 14 residues.